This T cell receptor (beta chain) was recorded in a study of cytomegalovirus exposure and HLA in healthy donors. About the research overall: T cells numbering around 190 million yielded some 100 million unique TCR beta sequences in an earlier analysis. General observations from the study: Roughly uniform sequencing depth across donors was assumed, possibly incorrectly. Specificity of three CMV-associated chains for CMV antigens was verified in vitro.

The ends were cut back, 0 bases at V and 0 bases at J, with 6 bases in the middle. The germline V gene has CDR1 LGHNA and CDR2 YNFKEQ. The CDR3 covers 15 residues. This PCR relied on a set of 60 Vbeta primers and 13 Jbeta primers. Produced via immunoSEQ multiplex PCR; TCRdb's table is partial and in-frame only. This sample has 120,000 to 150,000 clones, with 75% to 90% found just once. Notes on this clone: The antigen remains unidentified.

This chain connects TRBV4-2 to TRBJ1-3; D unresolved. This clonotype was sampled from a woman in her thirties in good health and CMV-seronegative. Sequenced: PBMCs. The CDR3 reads CASSQDRSSGNTIYF. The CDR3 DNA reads TGTGCCAGCAGCCAAGATAGGAGCTCTGGAAACACCATATATTTT.